This TCR beta chain was profiled in a study of CD8 T cells in ankylosing spondylitis. Study observations and caveats: Several highly homologous variants made up a TCR beta motif, and this motif appeared characteristic of ankylosing spondylitis blood.

Trimming took 6 bases from V and 2 from J, leaving 7 bases between them. The CDR3 spans 13 residues. The germline V gene encodes CDR1 WSHSY and CDR2 SAAADI. This clonotype has more than one count but fewer than ten. Its antigen is undetermined. TCRdb re-called the 5' RACE reads with MiXCR, one entry per CDR3 protein. The repertoire holds some 450,000 distinct CDR3 sequences, with over 15% as singletons. V and J are TRBV10-2 and TRBJ2-2, with D possibly TRBD2 on 5 matching bases. Sequencing was performed on blood, either unsorted or a sorted T cell fraction (not recorded which). The receptor was derived from a male donor with ankylosing spondylitis. The CDR3: CASRTTNTGELFF. The CDR3 DNA sequence: TGCGCCAGCAGGACTACCAACACCGGGGAGCTGTTTTTT.